The rows below give T cell receptor beta chains drawn from one sample of a study of blood T cell repertoires in COVID-19. TCRdb's table, derived via immunoSEQ multiplex PCR, lists solely in-frame clones and lacks some. The sample gives roughly 230,000 clones, around 90% of which show up once; more than 0.65% is in the top ten. Sequenced input: peripheral blood. All receptors derive from a man in his thirties or forties with COVID-19, enrolled during active disease. The CDR3 runs from the conserved cysteine through the conserved F or W. The order of the fields is V gene, D gene, J gene, CDR3 DNA, CDR3 protein. The D gene is left open where the match is weak.

v_call: TRBV3-1/TRBV3-2
d_call: -
j_call: TRBJ1-6
cdr3_nt: TGTGCCAGCAGCTACCAACAGAGAAATTCACCCCTCCACTTT
cdr3_aa: CASSYQQRNSPLHF

v_call: TRBV10-3
d_call: TRBD1
j_call: TRBJ2-6
cdr3_nt: TGTGCCACCGGGACAGAGATTGCCGGGGCCAACGTCCTGACTTTC
cdr3_aa: CATGTEIAGANVLTF

v_call: TRBV14
d_call: -
j_call: TRBJ1-2
cdr3_nt: TGTGCCAGCAGCGCCCCCGGGACATACTATGGCTACACCTTC
cdr3_aa: CASSAPGTYYGYTF

v_call: TRBV5-1
d_call: -
j_call: TRBJ2-4
cdr3_nt: TGCGCCAGCAGCTCCCCGACAGGGGAGGGCAAAAACATTCAGTACTTC
cdr3_aa: CASSSPTGEGKNIQYF

v_call: TRBV11-3
d_call: TRBD1
j_call: TRBJ1-2
cdr3_nt: TGTGCCAGCAGCTCCGCGGGACAGCCCTATGGCTACACCTTC
cdr3_aa: CASSSAGQPYGYTF

v_call: TRBV12-3/TRBV12-4
d_call: TRBD1
j_call: TRBJ1-2
cdr3_nt: TGTGCCAGCAGACCGGGACAGGGAAGCGGCTACACCTTC
cdr3_aa: CASRPGQGSGYTF

v_call: TRBV5-1
d_call: -
j_call: TRBJ2-5
cdr3_nt: TGCGCCAGCAGCCTATTGAACCAAGAGACCCAGTACTTC
cdr3_aa: CASSLLNQETQYF

v_call: TRBV2
d_call: TRBD1
j_call: TRBJ1-5
cdr3_nt: TGTGCCAGCAGTTTCCAGGGGGCCAATCAGCCCCAGCATTTT
cdr3_aa: CASSFQGANQPQHF

v_call: TRBV9
d_call: TRBD2
j_call: TRBJ2-1
cdr3_nt: TGTGCCAGCAGCGTGACTAGCGGGGGCCCAACACCCAATGAGCAGTTCTTC
cdr3_aa: CASSVTSGGPTPNEQFF

v_call: TRBV7-9
d_call: -
j_call: TRBJ2-7
cdr3_nt: TGTGCCAGCAGCTTAGGGCCGCGACAGTACCACGAGCAGTACTTC
cdr3_aa: CASSLGPRQYHEQYF

v_call: TRBV7-9
d_call: TRBD1
j_call: TRBJ1-3
cdr3_nt: TGTGCCAGCAGCGCGCCGGGACAGGGGGCTGGAAACACCATATATTTT
cdr3_aa: CASSAPGQGAGNTIYF

v_call: TRBV7-9
d_call: -
j_call: TRBJ1-6
cdr3_nt: TGTGCCAGCAGCGAAGACAGTAGCTCCTATAATTCACCCCTCCACTTT
cdr3_aa: CASSEDSSSYNSPLHF

v_call: TRBV6-5
d_call: TRBD1
j_call: TRBJ1-5
cdr3_nt: TGTGCCAGCAGTTACGGGCAGGGGGATCAGCCCCAGCATTTT
cdr3_aa: CASSYGQGDQPQHF

v_call: TRBV6-5
d_call: TRBD2
j_call: TRBJ2-1
cdr3_nt: TGTGCCAGCAGTTACCAGGGACTAGCGGACAATGAGCAGTTCTTC
cdr3_aa: CASSYQGLADNEQFF